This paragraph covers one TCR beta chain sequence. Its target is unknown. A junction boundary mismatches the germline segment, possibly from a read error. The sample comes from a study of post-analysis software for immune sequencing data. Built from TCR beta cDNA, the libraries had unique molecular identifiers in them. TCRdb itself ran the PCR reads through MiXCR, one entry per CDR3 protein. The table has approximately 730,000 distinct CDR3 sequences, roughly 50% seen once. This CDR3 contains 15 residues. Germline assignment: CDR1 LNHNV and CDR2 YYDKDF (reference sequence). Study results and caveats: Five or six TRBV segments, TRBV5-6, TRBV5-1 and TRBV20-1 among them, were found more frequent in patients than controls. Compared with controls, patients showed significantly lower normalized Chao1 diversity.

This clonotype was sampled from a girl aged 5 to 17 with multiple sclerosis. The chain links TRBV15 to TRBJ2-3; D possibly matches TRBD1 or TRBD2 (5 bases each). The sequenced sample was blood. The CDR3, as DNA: TGCGCCACCAGCAGATCCCTCGAGGGGACAGATACGCAGTATTTT. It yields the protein CATSRSLEGTDTQYF.